The entry below gives a single T cell receptor (beta chain) sequence along with its context. Its antigen specificity is not known. No much larger clone is present one base from it, and per-base qualities are unavailable. These data are taken from a study of cytomegalovirus exposure and HLA in healthy donors (dated 2017 in TCRdb). General notes on the study: According to an earlier analysis of 587 of the donors, about 180 million T cells yielded 117 million unique TCR beta sequences and around 300 Gb of sequence data. Roughly 310 gigabases of sequencing data and around 87 million unique TCR sequences were included in an early release covering about 620 HLA-typed donors. The genetic ancestry cluster associated with self-reported Caucasian donors included over 65% of the 398 genotyped donors. The aim of the study was to test whether cataloging public T cell receptors could identify signatures of past pathogen exposure. The study used immunosequencing to profile the T cell repertoires of around 600 subjects and linked those repertoires to cytomegalovirus serostatus. Besides the first cohort of roughly 700 subjects, a separate validation cohort made up of 120 different subjects was used. To predict cytomegalovirus infection status, the study combined high-throughput TCR immunosequencing, statistical association of individual TCRs with disease status, and machine learning. In a later analysis, previously published TCR beta repertoires from 670 or so donors were re-analyzed and high-resolution HLA genotyping was added so that TCR occurrence patterns could be studied. Rather than drawing on any new phenotypic data, the later analysis identified candidate immune exposures from TCR beta sequences and the way those sequences occurred across donors. To decide whether each TCR beta V gene segment behaved as functional or pseudogenic, an earlier analysis of some 600 of the donors relied on high-throughput TCR beta sequencing. Alongside the repertoire data, information on donor age, sex, ethnicity and CMV serostatus was compiled. Genome-wide SNP genotypes for about 60% of the roughly 700 donors were used in a later genetic analysis, which treated that subset as a discovery cohort. All discovery cohort repertoires had been generated on a single sequencing platform. Both class I and class II loci were covered by HLA typing, at four-digit resolution. Typing coverage varied by locus: roughly 629-630 donors for A, B, C, DRB1 and DQB1; 522 for DQA1; over 600 for DPA1; roughly 470 for DPB1. Because of strong linkage in the cohort, roughly five DR-DQ haplotypes were treated as single units for association and clustering. Among some 400 genotyped donors of the cohort, an average of around 240,000 unique TCR beta nucleotide sequences was sequenced per donor, of which about 19% were non-productive.

Unmatched junction bases come to 11, with V trimmed by 2 bases and J by 4 bases. From cysteine to phenylalanine, the CDR3 is 16 amino acids long. Only the CDR3 portion is preserved as DNA: 48 bases, with reading frame beginning at the first base. CDR1 and CDR2, per the germline V gene, are SGHDT and YYEEEE. Library construction relied on the immunoSEQ multiplex PCR assay. For the multiplex PCR, a mixture combining 60 forward primers for TCR Vbeta segments and 13 reverse primers for TCR Jbeta segments was used. The CDR3 region of rearranged TCR beta genes was amplified from genomic DNA with a multiplex PCR assay. The amplified TCR beta libraries were sequenced on the Illumina HiSeq System as 87-base-pair reads. The authors processed their data as follows. A later analysis counted around 72 million unique TCR beta chains across the 550 to 700 repertoires, and roughly 9.9 million of these chains were shared by at least two donors. To remove PCR and sequencing errors, raw reads were error-corrected and collapsed into unique sequences using a nearest-neighbor algorithm that merged closely related sequences. V, D and J gene segments were assigned by aligning CDR3 sequences to IMGT reference sequences. For a sequence to be retained, a match of at least six nucleotides to both a V gene segment and a J gene segment was required. Rearrangements were called productive when the CDR3 lacked stop codons and stayed in frame with V and J; all others were non-productive. Following IMGT convention, CDR3 was defined as the stretch from the second conserved V-encoded cysteine to the conserved J-encoded phenylalanine. Sequences without an unambiguous match to a single V gene segment were excluded from the earlier analysis of almost 600 of the donors. An earlier analysis of some 500 of the donors classified V segments as functional when productive rearrangements were above 56.7% and as segregating when the standard deviation between donors was above 5%. A statistical classification framework was built for diagnosing cytomegalovirus status from the catalog of TCR beta chain sequences. V and J gene assignment, in a later analysis, came from comparing TCR nucleotide sequences with IMGT/GENE-DB human TR gene sequences. A later analysis assigned CDR3 sequences and most-parsimonious VDJ recombination scenarios with the TCRdist pipeline. In a later analysis, each TCR beta chain was defined by its CDR3 amino acid sequence together with its V-gene family, and reads without a unique V-gene family were excluded. As a way to deal with suspected cross-contamination and a sequencing artifact, a later analysis dropped 500 to 700 nucleotide sequences that were highly shared and had low generation probability. In a later analysis, a clonal expansion index for each public chain was calculated from normalized within-repertoire ranks of inferred template counts. A later analysis computed generation probabilities with a VDJ recombination model fitted to out-of-frame rearrangements, and checked the results against IGoR. In a later analysis, TCR-TCR, TCR-HLA and TCR-CMV co-occurrence was scored with hypergeometric tests, and a repertoire-size bias correction was applied to TCR pairs. To estimate false discovery rates, a later analysis permuted the HLA or CMV assignments 20 times. In a later analysis, co-occurring TCRs were grouped using DBSCAN, with TCRdist sequence similarity added in when clustering inside HLA-allele-positive subsets. Repertoires with fewer than 30,000 or more than 120,000 public chains were left out of co-occurrence clustering, as were five repertoires with anomalous nucleotide sharing. The table comes from immuneACCESS by way of TCRdb, which keeps in-frame sequences with V and J called. Part of the clones is missing from these tables; in studies checked, under half for an unresolved V gene and the rest for unknown reasons. V, J and clone size derive from that table, while D and trimming were established from the DNA sequence. The sample has roughly 160,000 clones on record, roughly 80% of them singletons. Clones ranked in the top ten supply 7% of the sample.

What the work shows at the level of the full study, not this receptor alone: CMV serostatus was the only immune exposure information available for the cohort. Roughly uniform sequencing depth across donors was assumed in presence/absence analyses, although this assumption may not hold. Because some donors lacked HLA typing at each locus, the association tests relied only on the typed subset. In a later analysis, HLA-associated TCR beta chains showed more clonal expansion and lower generation probabilities than non-associated chains that were equally common. In a later genetic analysis, a missense DCLRE1C variant was associated with V-gene and J-gene trimming of TCR beta chains, and the association was replicated in an independent cohort. A group of highly shared sequence variants was considered likely to be a technical artifact of the sequencing pipeline. In this cohort, only TCR beta chains were sequenced, and detectable features were limited by the absence of alpha or paired-chain data. Correlated functional status among segregating V segments might reflect linkage disequilibrium, but an unknown experimental factor could not be ruled out. A few of the identified cytomegalovirus-associated TCR beta chains were confirmed in vitro to be specific for cytomegalovirus antigens. While some public TCRs were present in many individuals, most TCR sequences turned up only very rarely across donors. According to a later analysis, TCR association rates differed among HLA loci, with DRB1 alleles showing the most associated TCRs and HLA-C alleles showing the fewest. Because counts were too low, about 18 rarely observed V segments, including chromosome 9 orphons, were excluded from the earlier analysis of some 540 of the donors. When HLA alleles, especially DR and DQ, strongly co-occurred, TCR associations were difficult to assign to individual alleles. In both the original and validation cohorts, the classifier was reported to diagnose cytomegalovirus status with high specificity and sensitivity. According to a later analysis, most CMV-associated TCR beta chains appeared to be HLA-restricted, and the HLA associations seemed to be driven largely by CMV exposure. Compared with the 666-donor mean, donors in an Asian-associated ancestry cluster had fewer N-insertions in productive TCRs, according to a later genetic analysis. The authors suggested that the approach could potentially be extended to other disease states and immunological phenotypes. An earlier analysis of approximately 540 of the donors showed that most TCR beta V segments appeared in productive rearrangements either about 90% or about 30% of the time, which broadly matched IMGT annotations. A further reported finding was that TCR beta sequences accurately predicted the HLA-A and HLA-B alleles for most subjects in the first cohort. A later analysis associated 15,000 to 20,000 TCR beta sequences with specific HLA alleles at a false discovery rate of 0.05. According to a later analysis, parvovirus B19, influenza, CMV and Epstein-Barr virus appeared linked to several top co-occurrence clusters. A total of about 180 TCR beta chains were listed by the study as associated with cytomegalovirus. Because the 87-base-pair reads could not distinguish some IMGT-functional V segments, including TRBV6-2 and TRBV6-3, those segments were excluded.

In total, over 600 healthy bone marrow donors made up the cohort. At the time of sampling, every cohort member was nominally healthy, though immune exposures that went unrecorded were likely present. The donor tested CMV seropositive and was one of the 289 seropositive cohort members. Every donor gave a peripheral blood sample, and the peripheral blood mononuclear cells from that sample were used for TCR beta sequencing. The Qiagen DNeasy Blood Extraction Kit was used to extract genomic DNA from the blood cell samples. This sequence originates from a woman in her 30s in good health and CMV-seropositive. The sequenced sample consisted of PBMCs. The rearranged chain carries TRBV5-6 and TRBJ1-2; the central 7 bases match TRBD1. CDR3 region: CASSFVQGGGPYGYTF. Here is the DNA: TGTGCCAGCAGCTTCGTGCAGGGGGGTGGTCCCTATGGCTACACCTTC.